The clone carrying this T cell receptor (beta chain) was picked up a small number of times. Its cognate antigen is unknown. The CDR3 totals 15 residues. J gave up 7 bases and V 0 bases, and 2 bases lay outside the gene matches. The germline V gene encodes CDR1 KGHSH and CDR2 LQKENI. One to two pinch biopsies were taken from the rectum during colonoscopy. Using immunoSEQ multiplex PCR, the repertoire was profiled, and TCRdb retains in-frame clones only, with some absent. The sample has tens of thousands of clones, 73% seen once. This sample stems from a study of pediatric ulcerative colitis. Notes on the study in general: Clonal expansions reduced rectal repertoire diversity in acute severe colitis.

The sample taken for sequencing was gut tissue. The sequence came from a boy between 10 and 17 years old with moderate ulcerative colitis. The chain uses TRBV18 and TRBJ1-5; 11 bases align to TRBD1. The DNA for the CDR3 is TGTGCCAGCTCACCACCGGGACAGGGGGAACAGCCCCAGCATTTT. It is translated as CASSPPGQGEQPQHF.